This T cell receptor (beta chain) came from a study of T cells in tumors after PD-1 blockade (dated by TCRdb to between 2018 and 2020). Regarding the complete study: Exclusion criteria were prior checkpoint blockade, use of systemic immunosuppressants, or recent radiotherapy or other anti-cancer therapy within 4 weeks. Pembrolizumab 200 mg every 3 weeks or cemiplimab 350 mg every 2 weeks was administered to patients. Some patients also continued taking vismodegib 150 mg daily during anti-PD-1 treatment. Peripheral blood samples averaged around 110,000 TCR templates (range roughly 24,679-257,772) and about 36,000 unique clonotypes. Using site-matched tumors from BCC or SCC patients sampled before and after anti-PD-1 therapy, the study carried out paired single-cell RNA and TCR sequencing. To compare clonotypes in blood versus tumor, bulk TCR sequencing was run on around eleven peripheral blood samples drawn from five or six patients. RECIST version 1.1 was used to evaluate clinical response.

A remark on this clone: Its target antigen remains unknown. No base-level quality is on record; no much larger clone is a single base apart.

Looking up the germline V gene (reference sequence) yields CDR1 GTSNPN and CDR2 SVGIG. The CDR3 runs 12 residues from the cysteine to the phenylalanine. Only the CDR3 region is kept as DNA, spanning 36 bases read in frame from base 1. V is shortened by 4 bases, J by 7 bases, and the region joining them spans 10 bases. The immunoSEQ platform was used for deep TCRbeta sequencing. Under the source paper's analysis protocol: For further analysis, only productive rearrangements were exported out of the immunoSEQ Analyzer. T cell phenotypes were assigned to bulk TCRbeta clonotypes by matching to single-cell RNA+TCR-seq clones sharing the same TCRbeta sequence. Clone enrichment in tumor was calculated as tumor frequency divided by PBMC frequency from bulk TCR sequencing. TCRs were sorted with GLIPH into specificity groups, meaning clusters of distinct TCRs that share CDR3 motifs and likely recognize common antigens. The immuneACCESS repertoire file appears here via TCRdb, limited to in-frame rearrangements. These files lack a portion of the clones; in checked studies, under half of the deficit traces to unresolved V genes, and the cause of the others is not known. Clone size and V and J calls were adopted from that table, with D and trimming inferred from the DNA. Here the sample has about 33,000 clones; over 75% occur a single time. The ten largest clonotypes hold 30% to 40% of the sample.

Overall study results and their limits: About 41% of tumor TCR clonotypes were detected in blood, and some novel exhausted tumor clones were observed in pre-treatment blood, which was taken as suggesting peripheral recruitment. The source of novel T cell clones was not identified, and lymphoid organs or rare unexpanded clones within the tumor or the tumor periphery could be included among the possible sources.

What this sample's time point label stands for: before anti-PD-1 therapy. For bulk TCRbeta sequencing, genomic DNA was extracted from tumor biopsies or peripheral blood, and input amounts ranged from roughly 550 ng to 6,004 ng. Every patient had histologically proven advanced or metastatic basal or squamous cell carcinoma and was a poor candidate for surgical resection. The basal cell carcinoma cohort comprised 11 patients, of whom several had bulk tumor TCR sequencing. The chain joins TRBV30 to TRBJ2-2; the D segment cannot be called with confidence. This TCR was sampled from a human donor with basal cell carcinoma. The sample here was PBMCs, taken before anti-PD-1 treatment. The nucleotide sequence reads TGTGCCTGGACCCGCTCCGGCGGGGAGCTGTTTTTT. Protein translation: CAWTRSGGELFF.